The 27 T cell receptor beta chains presented below share a single source sample, sequenced in a study of control samples from healthy donors and cancer patients. Some clones are missing from TCRdb's copy, which holds only in-frame ones; the method was immunoSEQ multiplex PCR. The data hold 70,000 to 75,000 clones, with 85% to 90% observed a single time. Sequencing input: PBMCs. The receptors derive from a man aged 55 to 70 with lung cancer.

The chain links TRBV18 to TRBJ1-3; D might be TRBD1 (6 bases). The CDR3 has 16 amino acids. The germline V and J ends were trimmed by 5 bases and 0 bases, with 14 bases remaining between them. Germline lookup yields CDR1 KGHSH and CDR2 LQKENI. This chain's CDR3 is CASSASGASSGNTIYF. Here the CDR3 DNA reads TGTGCCAGCTCAGCCTCAGGGGCCAGCTCTGGAAACACCATATATTTT.

The V gene is TRBV11-3, the J gene TRBJ2-7; D is unclear. Germline lookup yields CDR1 SGHNT and CDR2 YENEEA. The V end lost 3 bases, the J end lost 6 bases, and 9 bases lay between the germline ends. CDR3 length: 12 residues. CDR3 DNA: TGTGCCAGCAGCTTGAAGACGAGCGAGCAGTACGTC. This gives the protein CASSLKTSEQYV.

The chain carries TRBV12-3 or TRBV12-4 and TRBJ2-5; no clear D. V lost 2 bases and J lost 4, with 5 bases in between. This CDR3 region has 12 residues. CDR3 residues: CASSLWGETQYF. CDR3 bases: TGTGCCAGCAGTTTATGGGGAGAGACCCAGTACTTC.

The V call is TRBV7-9, the J call TRBJ2-2; TRBD2 matches 14 bases. The CDR3 is 19 amino acids. CDR1 and CDR2 (germline): SEHNR, FQNEAQ (reference sequence). V gave up 7 bases and J gave up 1 base; unmatched junction bases: 11. The CDR3 DNA sequence: TGTGCCAGCAACACCCCCCGGACTAGCGGGGGGCTGAACACCGGGGAGCTGTTTTTT. Encoded protein: CASNTPRTSGGLNTGELFF.

The genes are TRBV7-9 and TRBJ1-2, with a tentative D call TRBD1 (5 bases). The CDR3 sequence is 11 residues long. Germline lookup yields CDR1 SEHNR and CDR2 FQNEAQ (reference sequence). Trimming cost V 5 bases and J 12 bases, with 13 bases left between them. The CDR3: CASSTLGGHTF. CDR3 coding DNA: TGTGCCAGCAGCACACTCGGGGGACACACCTTC.

V is TRBV6-1 and J is TRBJ2-5; 8 positions match TRBD2. Germline CDR1 and CDR2: MNHNS and SASEGT. This CDR3 is 16 amino acids long. The V gene end was trimmed by 3 bases and the J gene end by 5 bases; junction bases not matched to a gene: 11. CDR3 nucleotides: TGTGCCAGCAGTGATTCAAATCCAGCGGGGGATGAGACCCAGTACTTC. Protein: CASSDSNPAGDETQYF.

This clone has a single count. DNA of the CDR3: TGTGCCAGCAGCCCTCATATCTTGTCAGGCCCCTCATCTTATGGCTACACCTTC. It yields the protein CASSPHILSGPSSYGYTF. The chain carries TRBV3-1 (or the pseudogene TRBV3-2) and TRBJ1-2; D is unresolved. The CDR3 consists of 18 residues. Trimming took off 4 bases at V and 5 bases at J, with 26 bases between the two ends. CDR1 and CDR2 from the germline V gene are LGHDT and YNNKEL (reference sequence).

The rearrangement uses TRBV10-1 and TRBJ2-3, with 8 bases matching TRBD2. The CDR3 spans 16 residues. CDR1 WNHNN and CDR2 SYGVQD come from the germline V gene (reference sequence). Trimming cost V 4 bases and J 4 bases; bases outside gene matches: 10. CDR3 nucleotide sequence: TGCGCCAGCAGTGTCATCCCCGGGGGGGCCCCAGATACGCAGTATTTT. It specifies CASSVIPGGAPDTQYF.

The chain carries TRBV6-5 and TRBJ2-7; 8 bases fit TRBD1. The CDR3 consists of 15 residues. The junction had 11 bases not matched to a gene; V was cut back by 6 bases and J by 4 bases. CDR1 and CDR2 (germline): MNHEY, SVGAGI. The CDR3 nucleotides read TGTGCCAGCAGATTCTGGAGACAGGGGATTTACGAGCAGTACTTC. Translating it yields CASRFWRQGIYEQYF.

The rearrangement joins TRBV12-3 or TRBV12-4 to TRBJ2-2; D remains ambiguous. CDR3 length: 11 amino acids. Trimming pared 5 bases from V and 8 bases from J, leaving 6 bases between. Here the CDR3 reads CASSPRGELFF. The CDR3 bases are TGTGCCAGCAGTCCCAGGGGGGAGCTGTTTTTT.

This chain joins TRBV7-3 and TRBJ1-1, with D possibly being TRBD1 (5 bases). The V gene's germline CDR1 is SGHTA and CDR2 FQGTGA. The CDR3 is made up of 15 amino acids. Trimming shortened V by 5 bases and J by 4 bases, and 17 bases separated the two germline ends. CDR3: CASSRTTGGGTEAFF. The CDR3 region has the DNA TGTGCCAGCAGCCGCACCACCGGGGGGGGCACTGAAGCTTTCTTT.

This chain joins TRBV9 and TRBJ1-2, with a tentative D call TRBD1 (5 bases). This CDR3 comprises 13 residues. Germline V gene lookup returns CDR1 SGDLS and CDR2 YYNGEE. Trimming pared 0 bases from V and 6 bases from J, leaving 9 bases between. The CDR3 loop reads CASSVGGIDGYTF. Here the CDR3 DNA reads TGTGCCAGCAGCGTAGGGGGGATCGATGGCTACACCTTC.

This chain uses TRBV7-3 with TRBJ2-2; D gene ambiguous. CDR1 is SGHTA, CDR2 FQGTGA, per germline. CDR3 length: 13 amino acids. The ends were cut back, 1 base at V and 3 bases at J, with 3 bases in the middle. CDR3 sequence: CASSLRHTGELFF. The CDR3 DNA sequence: TGTGCCAGCAGCTTAAGGCACACCGGGGAGCTGTTTTTT.

The chain recombines TRBV3-1 (or the pseudogene TRBV3-2) with TRBJ1-2; 9 bases map to TRBD1. This CDR3 region has 14 residues. Germline trimming cut 4 bases from V and 8 bases from J; bases unmatched to any gene: 8. CDR1 and CDR2 from the germline V gene are LGHDT and YNNKEL (reference sequence). The CDR3 is CASSPGTGKRGYTF. CDR3 coding DNA: TGTGCCAGCAGCCCGGGGACAGGGAAGAGAGGCTACACCTTC.

The V and J genes are TRBV5-1 and TRBJ2-2; the D is unclear. The V end was cut by 0 bases, the J end by 1 base, with 10 bases between. The CDR3 totals 16 residues. CDR1 SGHRS and CDR2 YFSETQ come from the germline V gene. CDR3 in DNA: TGCGCCAGCAGCTTGGACGAGACGGAGAACACCGGGGAGCTGTTTTTT. It encodes CASSLDETENTGELFF. Complete variable domain (other parts from reference TRBV5-1 and TRBJ2-2): KAGVTQTPRYLIKTRGQQVTLSCSPISGHRSVSWYQQTPGQGLQFLFEYFSETQRNKGNFPGRFSGRQFSNSRSEMNVSTLELGDSALYLCASSLDETENTGELFFGEGSRLTVL.

The V gene is TRBV29-1, the J gene TRBJ2-5; D call uncertain. The V and J ends lost 6 bases and 2 bases respectively, with 7 bases between them. The V gene's germline CDR1 is SQVTM and CDR2 ANQGSEA. This CDR3 is 11 amino acids long. As DNA, the CDR3 is TGCAGCGTGTCCACACAAGAGACCCAGTACTTC. It specifies CSVSTQETQYF.

The V call is TRBV11-2, the J call TRBJ2-1, with a weak D call TRBD2 (6 bases). Germline V gene sequence: CDR1 SGHAT, CDR2 FQNNGV. The CDR3 runs to 16 residues. Trimming removed 5 bases from V and 5 bases from J, with 19 bases in between. This CDR3 is CASSDRGAGTHNEQFF. The CDR3 DNA follows: TGTGCCAGCAGCGATAGAGGGGCGGGGACCCACAATGAGCAGTTCTTC.

The gene calls are TRBV5-6 and TRBJ2-3, with D unresolved. The germline gives CDR1 SGHDT, CDR2 YYEEEE. V lost 5 bases to trimming and J lost 0 bases, with 7 bases between them. The CDR3 totals 13 residues. The CDR3 nucleotides read TGTGCCAGCAGGCTCCTTAGCACAGATACGCAGTATTTT. Translating it yields CASRLLSTDTQYF.

This clone was seen only once. The chain couples TRBV2 to TRBJ1-6; no clear D. CDR1 and CDR2 (germline): SNHLY, FYNNEI. V was trimmed by 8 bases and J by 8 bases, leaving 13 bases between them. The CDR3 extends over 13 amino acids. CDR3 sequence reads: CASVWESDSPLHF. CDR3 DNA: TGTGCCAGCGTCTGGGAGTCCGATTCACCCCTCCACTTT.

The gene calls are TRBV29-1 and TRBJ2-3; TRBD2 matches at 9 bases. Germline assignment: CDR1 SQVTM and CDR2 ANQGSEA. V was clipped by 4 bases and J by 7 bases; unmatched bases: 12. This CDR3 region has 15 residues. CDR3 in amino acids: CSVVGPRGGPNTQYF. DNA for the CDR3: TGCAGCGTTGTTGGTCCGCGGGGGGGCCCTAATACGCAGTATTTT.

CDR3 coding DNA: TGTGCCACCAGCAGAGATGCCCTCCTAGAGGCACCCCTCCACTTT. It encodes CATSRDALLEAPLHF. V and J are TRBV15 and TRBJ1-6; D is undetermined. The V end was cut by 0 bases, the J end by 11 bases, with 14 bases between. This CDR3 spans 15 amino acids. In germline, CDR1 is LNHNV, CDR2 YYDKDF (reference sequence). Full variable domain (outside the CDR3, taken from reference TRBV15 and TRBJ1-6): DAMVIQNPRYQVTQFGKPVTLSCSQTLNHNVMYWYQQKSSQAPKLLFHYYDKDFNNEADTPDNFQSRRPNTSFCFLDIRSPGLGDTAMYLCATSRDALLEAPLHFGNGTRLTVT.

The table lists this clone with a few counts. V gene TRBV29-1 combines with J gene TRBJ2-7; D is uncertain. The V end lost 4 bases, the J end lost 1 base, and 8 bases lay between the germline ends. The CDR3 length is 12 residues. Looked up from germline, CDR1 is SQVTM and CDR2 is ANQGSEA. The CDR3 loop reads CSVVAESYEQYF. The CDR3 DNA reads TGCAGCGTTGTTGCAGAATCCTACGAGCAGTACTTC.

The CDR3 DNA is TGTGCCAGCAACCTACAGGGGGCTGGGGAGACCCAGTACTTC. It codes for CASNLQGAGETQYF. The V gene is TRBV2, the J gene TRBJ2-5, with TRBD1 matching over 9 bases. V shed 7 bases and J 5 bases; nucleotides not matched to a gene: 8. This CDR3 region has 14 residues. From germline, CDR1 is SNHLY and CDR2 FYNNEI.

The chain joins TRBV5-1 to TRBJ2-5, with D maybe TRBD1 (5 bases). Trimming took 0 bases from V and 2 from J, leaving 8 bases between them. The CDR3 has 14 residues. Germline V gene sequence: CDR1 SGHRS, CDR2 YFSETQ. CDR3 loop: CASSLARQQETQYF. The CDR3, as DNA: TGCGCCAGCAGCTTGGCCCGACAGCAAGAGACCCAGTACTTC.

The rearrangement links TRBV16 to TRBJ2-7; 7 bases match TRBD2. The germline CDR1 and CDR2 sequences are KGHSY and FQNENV. This CDR3 has 15 residues. V shed 4 bases, J shed 5 bases, and the junction held 11 bases outside the gene matches. The CDR3 region is CASSLGGGVGNEQYV. Written as DNA, the CDR3 is TGTGCCAGCAGCCTCGGGGGAGGGGTTGGCAACGAGCAGTACGTC.

The chain employs TRBV28 and TRBJ2-7; D ambiguous. V gave up 7 bases and J gave up 2 bases, with 12 bases separating them. This CDR3 is built from 13 residues. Germline V gene lookup returns CDR1 MDHEN and CDR2 SYDVKM. CDR3 sequence: CASTLTGPYEQYF. CDR3 sequence (DNA): TGTGCCAGCACCTTGACGGGTCCCTACGAGCAGTACTTC. Combining the CDR3 with reference TRBV28 and TRBJ2-7 gives the whole variable domain DVKVTQSSRYLVKRTGEKVFLECVQDMDHENMFWYRQDPGLGLRLIYFSYDVKMKEKGDIPEGYSVSREKKERFSLILESASTNQTSMYLCASTLTGPYEQYFGPGTRLTVT.

The V call is TRBV4-1, the J call TRBJ2-1; weak D call: TRBD2 (6 bases). This CDR3 spans 15 amino acids. V was shortened by 0 bases and J by 8 bases, with 14 bases between the two germline ends. CDR1 and CDR2 from the germline V gene are MGHRA and YSYEKL. CDR3 protein: CASSQDLGRLDEQFF. The DNA of the CDR3 is TGCGCCAGCAGCCAAGATCTTGGGAGGTTGGATGAGCAGTTCTTC.